A selection of T cell receptor beta chains follows, all from one sample in a study of blood T cell repertoires in COVID-19. This table comes from immunoSEQ multiplex PCR, and its TCRdb copy is limited to in-frame clones, with some not included. This sample yields some 160,000 clones, of which about four fifths are seen a single time; approximately 12% belongs to the top ten. Sequenced material: peripheral blood. Receptors originate from a man aged 65-85 years who had recovered from COVID-19. Both conserved end residues are part of each CDR3. Fields, in order: clone size, V gene, J gene, D gene, CDR3 protein, CDR3 DNA. A D gene is named only where the DNA matches it firmly. Rows may omit the clone size; those that give it use once, few, many or a size class.

size: .; V: TRBV5-1; J: TRBJ2-7; D: .; CDR3: CASSLSYSSYEQYF; DNA: TGCGCCAGCAGCTTGAGTTACAGCTCCTACGAGCAGTACTTC
size: .; V: TRBV11-2; J: TRBJ2-1; D: .; CDR3: CASSFSGTRNEQFF; DNA: TGTGCCAGCAGCTTCTCCGGGACACGCAATGAGCAGTTCTTC
size: .; V: TRBV28; J: TRBJ2-7; D: TRBD1; CDR3: CASSPSGTGGNEQYF; DNA: TGTGCCAGCAGCCCCTCCGGGACAGGGGGCAACGAGCAGTACTTC
size: .; V: TRBV7-6; J: TRBJ2-1; D: .; CDR3: CASSLANQGEQFF; DNA: TGTGCCAGCAGCTTAGCGAACCAGGGGGAGCAGTTCTTC
size: .; V: TRBV6-1; J: TRBJ1-1; D: .; CDR3: CASSEVERREAFF; DNA: TGTGCCAGCAGTGAGGTGGAGAGGCGTGAAGCTTTCTTT
size: once; V: TRBV5-1; J: TRBJ1-1; D: .; CDR3: CASSPEVGDTEAFF; DNA: TGCGCCAGCAGCCCGGAAGTAGGGGACACTGAAGCTTTCTTT
size: .; V: TRBV9; J: TRBJ2-5; D: .; CDR3: CASSGAGPGTQYF; DNA: TGTGCCAGCAGCGGTGCGGGCCCAGGGACCCAGTACTTC
size: .; V: TRBV3-1/TRBV3-2; J: TRBJ2-1; D: .; CDR3: CASSQLWTPEQFF; DNA: TGTGCCAGCAGCCAGCTCTGGACACCCGAGCAGTTCTTC
size: .; V: TRBV14; J: TRBJ2-1; D: .; CDR3: CASSQAQGGYGEQFF; DNA: TGTGCCAGCAGCCAAGCCCAGGGGGGATATGGTGAGCAGTTCTTC
size: .; V: TRBV5-1; J: TRBJ2-3; D: TRBD2; CDR3: CASSGFLAGSTDTQYF; DNA: TGCGCCAGCAGCGGTTTTTTAGCGGGAAGCACAGATACGCAGTATTTT
size: .; V: TRBV7-9; J: TRBJ1-2; D: TRBD1; CDR3: CASSLATGQGTYGYTF; DNA: TGTGCCAGCAGCTTAGCGACGGGACAGGGTACCTATGGCTACACCTTC
size: .; V: TRBV4-3; J: TRBJ2-5; D: TRBD2; CDR3: CASSQVRGGVETQYF; DNA: TGCGCCAGCAGCCAAGTCCGGGGGGGCGTGGAGACCCAGTACTTC
size: .; V: TRBV3-1/TRBV3-2; J: TRBJ2-1; D: .; CDR3: CASSLSGTYNEQFF; DNA: TGTGCCAGCAGCCTTAGCGGAACCTACAATGAGCAGTTCTTC
size: .; V: TRBV5-1; J: TRBJ1-1; D: .; CDR3: CASSLEGSIFANTEAFF; DNA: TGCGCCAGCAGCTTGGAGGGGTCGATATTTGCCAACACTGAAGCTTTCTTT
size: .; V: TRBV21-1; J: TRBJ1-6; D: .; CDR3: CASREGQLSYNSPLHF; DNA: TGTGCCAGCAGGGAGGGACAGCTCTCCTATAATTCACCCCTCCACTTT
size: once; V: TRBV7-2; J: TRBJ1-4; D: .; CDR3: CASSLSQGREKLFF; DNA: TGTGCCAGCAGCTTAAGCCAAGGGAGAGAAAAACTGTTTTTT
size: .; V: TRBV5-1; J: TRBJ2-2; D: TRBD1; CDR3: CASSLEDRLIGTGELFF; DNA: TGCGCCAGCAGCTTGGAGGACAGGTTAATTGGCACCGGGGAGCTGTTTTTT
size: .; V: TRBV28; J: TRBJ2-3; D: TRBD1; CDR3: CASSDQGQGADTQYF; DNA: TGTGCCAGCAGTGACCAGGGACAGGGGGCAGATACGCAGTATTTT
size: .; V: TRBV10-3; J: TRBJ1-5; D: .; CDR3: CAISPSDSNQPQHF; DNA: TGTGCCATCAGTCCCTCAGATAGCAATCAGCCCCAGCATTTT
size: .; V: TRBV5-4; J: TRBJ2-7; D: TRBD1; CDR3: CASSLGTGVREQYF; DNA: TGTGCCAGCAGCTTGGGGACAGGGGTTCGCGAGCAGTACTTC
size: .; V: TRBV5-1; J: TRBJ2-2; D: TRBD1; CDR3: CASSIQGLNTGELFF; DNA: TGCGCCAGCAGCATACAGGGGCTGAACACCGGGGAGCTGTTTTTT
size: .; V: TRBV14; J: TRBJ2-5; D: .; CDR3: CASSQPKGYQETQYF; DNA: TGTGCCAGCAGCCAACCAAAGGGGTACCAAGAGACCCAGTACTTC
size: .; V: TRBV4-3; J: TRBJ2-7; D: .; CDR3: CASSSSQGYEQYF; DNA: TGCGCCAGCAGCTCTTCTCAGGGCTACGAGCAGTACTTC
size: few; V: TRBV10-3; J: TRBJ1-1; D: .; CDR3: CAMAGGTEAFF; DNA: TGTGCCATGGCCGGGGGCACTGAAGCTTTCTTT
size: .; V: TRBV5-1; J: TRBJ2-5; D: TRBD2; CDR3: CASSLGSSGLQETQYF; DNA: TGCGCCAGCAGCTTGGGGTCTAGCGGGCTTCAAGAGACCCAGTACTTC
size: .; V: TRBV7-3; J: TRBJ2-6; D: TRBD1; CDR3: CASSLEGQGRSGANVLTF; DNA: TGTGCCAGCAGCCTGGAGGGACAGGGACGCTCTGGGGCCAACGTCCTGACTTTC
size: .; V: TRBV6-2/TRBV6-3; J: TRBJ1-1; D: .; CDR3: CASSYLGGTEAFF; DNA: TGTGCCAGCAGTTACTTAGGGGGAACTGAAGCTTTCTTT
size: .; V: TRBV12-3/TRBV12-4; J: TRBJ2-1; D: .; CDR3: CASSPGGPQFF; DNA: TGTGCCAGCAGCCCCGGAGGGCCTCAGTTCTTC
size: .; V: TRBV5-4; J: TRBJ2-5; D: .; CDR3: CASSLRTDQETQYF; DNA: TGTGCCAGCAGCCTACGGACAGATCAAGAGACCCAGTACTTC
size: .; V: TRBV5-1; J: TRBJ1-4; D: .; CDR3: CASSLSGVGEKLFF; DNA: TGCGCCAGCAGCTTGTCGGGTGTTGGTGAAAAACTGTTTTTT
size: once; V: TRBV15; J: TRBJ2-7; D: TRBD1; CDR3: CATSRGGQAGEQYF; DNA: TGTGCCACCAGCAGAGGGGGACAGGCGGGTGAGCAGTACTTC
size: .; V: TRBV7-2; J: TRBJ2-5; D: TRBD2; CDR3: CASSLGASGRVQETQYF; DNA: TGTGCCAGCAGCTTAGGGGCTAGCGGGAGGGTACAAGAGACCCAGTACTTC
size: .; V: TRBV5-1; J: TRBJ2-7; D: TRBD2; CDR3: CASSSSGDFYEQYF; DNA: TGCGCCAGCAGCTCTAGCGGGGACTTCTACGAGCAGTACTTC
size: .; V: TRBV2; J: TRBJ1-5; D: TRBD1; CDR3: CASSSGQATVGAQHF; DNA: TGTGCCAGCAGTTCCGGACAGGCCACCGTCGGGGCCCAGCATTTT
size: .; V: TRBV27; J: TRBJ2-1; D: .; CDR3: CASRLGGYNEQFF; DNA: TGTGCCAGCAGACTGGGAGGTTACAATGAGCAGTTCTTC
size: .; V: TRBV4-1; J: TRBJ1-4; D: .; CDR3: CASSQDRGSNEKLFF; DNA: TGCGCCAGCAGCCAAGATCGGGGGTCTAATGAAAAACTGTTTTTT
size: .; V: TRBV10-2; J: TRBJ2-7; D: TRBD1; CDR3: CASSESGDSREQYF; DNA: TGCGCCAGCAGTGAGTCAGGGGACAGCAGGGAGCAGTACTTC
size: .; V: TRBV5-4; J: TRBJ2-1; D: TRBD2; CDR3: CASSQGLAGRNEQFF; DNA: TGTGCCAGCAGCCAGGGACTAGCGGGTCGAAATGAGCAGTTCTTC
size: .; V: TRBV5-8; J: TRBJ2-5; D: TRBD1; CDR3: CASSPGTATQETQYF; DNA: TGTGCCAGCAGCCCCGGGACAGCCACTCAAGAGACCCAGTACTTC
size: .; V: TRBV29-1; J: TRBJ1-4; D: .; CDR3: CSVGGGANEKLFF; DNA: TGCAGCGTTGGGGGTGGGGCGAATGAAAAACTGTTTTTT
size: .; V: TRBV14; J: TRBJ2-3; D: .; CDR3: CASSLLQGEVTDTQYF; DNA: TGTGCCAGCAGTCTTCTACAGGGCGAGGTAACAGATACGCAGTATTTT
size: .; V: TRBV2; J: TRBJ2-7; D: .; CDR3: CASSEGTGREYEQYF; DNA: TGTGCCAGCAGTGAAGGTACAGGGCGTGAGTACGAGCAGTACTTC
size: .; V: TRBV11-2; J: TRBJ1-4; D: TRBD1; CDR3: CASSKGQGDNEKLFF; DNA: TGTGCCAGCAGCAAGGGACAGGGTGATAATGAAAAACTGTTTTTT